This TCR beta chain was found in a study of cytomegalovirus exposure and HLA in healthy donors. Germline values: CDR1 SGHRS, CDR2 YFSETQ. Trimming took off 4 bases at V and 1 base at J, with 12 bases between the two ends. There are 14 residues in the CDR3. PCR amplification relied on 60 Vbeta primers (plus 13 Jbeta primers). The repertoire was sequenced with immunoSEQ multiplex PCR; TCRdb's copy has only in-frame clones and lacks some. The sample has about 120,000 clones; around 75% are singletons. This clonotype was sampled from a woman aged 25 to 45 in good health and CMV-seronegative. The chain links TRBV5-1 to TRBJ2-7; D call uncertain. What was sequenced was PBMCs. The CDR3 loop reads CASSTALSSYEQYF. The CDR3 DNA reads TGCGCCAGCAGCACTGCGTTGAGTTCCTACGAGCAGTACTTC.